The T cell receptor beta chain under discussion was sequenced for a study of cytomegalovirus exposure and HLA in healthy donors. As for the study in general: Most genotyped donors, 75% to 85% of around 370, had Caucasian-associated genetic ancestry.

A note on this clone: The antigen is not known.

Study-wide results and limits: The authors excluded some V segments, including TRBV6-2 and TRBV6-3, as indistinguishable. In all likelihood, a cluster of highly shared sequence variants was a sequencing artifact. A later analysis reportedly found fewer N-insertions in an Asian-associated ancestry cluster than the approximately 660-donor mean.

Germline CDR1 reads LGHNA; CDR2 reads YSLEER. This CDR3 is built from 15 residues. V gave up 1 base and J gave up 11 bases, with 20 bases separating them. In the PCR, 60 Vbeta and 13 Jbeta primers were used. Profiled with immunoSEQ multiplex PCR; TCRdb holds only in-frame clones, not every one. The sample holds about 93,000 clones, around 76% seen once. The sequence came from a man aged 25 to 40 in good health and CMV-seronegative. The chain links TRBV4-3 to TRBJ1-2; D remains ambiguous. Sequencing input: PBMCs. CDR3 sequence (DNA): TGCGCCAGCAGCCAAGGGAGCGGGAGGGCACTCGGGTACACCTTC. It translates to CASSQGSGRALGYTF.